The sequence of this T cell receptor (beta chain) was determined in a study of shared clonotypes between healthy human individuals. Study summary: The plates for each donor numbered three CD4 naive, three CD4 memory, two CD8 naive and one CD8 memory. Study-wide results and limits: Expectations were that clonotype sharing among donors would be affected by sequencing depth.

CD8 cells regarded as naive lacked CD45RO, were positively chosen for CCR7, and omitted terminally differentiated effector memory CD45RA+ cells. This CDR3 is built from 15 residues. The V end lost 3 bases, the J end lost 4 bases, and 10 bases lay between the germline ends. Germline V lookup: CDR1 LNHDA, CDR2 SQIVND (reference sequence). Genomic DNA of every subset was divided equally among multiple immunoSEQ plates. Using immunoSEQ multiplex PCR, the repertoire was profiled, and TCRdb retains in-frame clones only, with some absent. The profile shows about 2 million clones, approximately 94% of them singletons. Turning to this clone: Its antigen is undetermined.

The rearrangement uses TRBV19 and TRBJ1-6, with TRBD1 as a possible D gene (5 bases). This TCR was recovered from a man younger than 35 in good health. Sequenced material: naive CD8+ T cells sorted from blood. CDR3: CASSILTEYNSPLHF. The CDR3 coding sequence is TGTGCCAGTAGTATCCTGACAGAATATAATTCACCCCTCCACTTT.